The clone carrying this T cell receptor beta chain was observed at least ten times. Its antigen is not known. The source material, RNA transcripts, was used to amplify TCR beta CDR3 regions. RT-PCR in the first round (using the HTBI primer set) targeted the TCR CDR3. TCRdb independently ran MiXCR on the multiplex PCR reads; one entry per CDR3 protein. In the table there are around 600,000 distinct CDR3 sequences, about 14% of which are singletons. With duration under 3 months, ophthalmopathy was active: Clinical Activity Score at least 3, NOSPECS at least 4. Patients were excluded for uncontrolled infection, other autoimmune disease, pregnancy or lactation. Orbital computed tomography, thyroid ultrasound, serum thyroxine and TRAb, and clinical symptoms together informed the diagnoses. This entry comes from a study of T cells in Graves' hyperthyroidism and ophthalmopathy. Study findings and constraints: Among thyroid clonotypes expanded above 0.001, most also appeared in blood.

The clonotype comes from a woman aged 18-29 years with Graves' ophthalmopathy. Sequenced input: blood.

This CDR3 is CASSLDVPAEAFF. Here the CDR3 DNA reads TGTGCCAGCAGCCTCGATGTGCCAGCTGAAGCTTTCTTT. This chain links TRBV28 with TRBJ1-1, with no clear D. The CDR3 covers 13 residues. The V end lost 6 bases, the J end lost 6 bases, and 14 bases lay between the germline ends. Germline CDR1 reads MDHEN; CDR2 reads SYDVKM.